This T cell receptor (beta chain) was identified in a study of T cell repertoires in cytomegalovirus infection. In germline, CDR1 is SGHTA, CDR2 FQGTGA. The CDR3 totals 14 residues. Details on this clonotype: Its antigen is not identified. An end of the junction differs from the germline gene, which may be a read error.

The study, taken as a whole, reports: In two of eight donors, the top clonotype was HLA-C-restricted CMV-specific.

TCRdb ran MiXCR on the reads and lists one entry per CDR3 protein. Among 150,000 to 200,000 distinct CDR3 sequences listed, 28% were seen once. The receptor was derived from a human donor in good health (CMV status not recorded). Some clones in this sample may be carry-over from other donors' samples. V and J are TRBV7-3 and TRBJ2-2, with D perhaps TRBD1 or TRBD2 (5 bases each). Material: PBMCs. CDR3 loop: CDSSLGPLTGELFF. In nucleotides, the CDR3 is TGTGACAGCAGCTTGGGACCGTTGACCGGGGAGCTGTTTTTT.